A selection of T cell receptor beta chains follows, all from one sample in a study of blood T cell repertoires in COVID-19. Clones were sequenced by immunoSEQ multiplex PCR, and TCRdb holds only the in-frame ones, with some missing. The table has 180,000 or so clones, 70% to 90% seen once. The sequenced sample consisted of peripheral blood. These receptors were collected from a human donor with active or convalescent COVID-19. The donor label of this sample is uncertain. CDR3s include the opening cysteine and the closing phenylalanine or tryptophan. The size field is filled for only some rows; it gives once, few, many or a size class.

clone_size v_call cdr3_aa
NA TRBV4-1 CASSQERQGANYEQYF
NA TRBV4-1 CASSQDSFSAGIYEQYF
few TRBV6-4 CASSVPRQGRKDFYGYTF
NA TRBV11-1 CASGTGVGETQYF
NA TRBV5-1 CASSLGGRTDTQYF
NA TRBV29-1 CSAPDSRVPYEQYF
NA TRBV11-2 CASSPSQGAFGYTF
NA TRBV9 CASSVDRDNEQFF
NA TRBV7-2 CASSSIATEQYF
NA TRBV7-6 CASSSRGGTSGSPYEQYF
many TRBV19 CASSLRREWETQYF
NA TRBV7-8 CASSQGADRSSYNEQFF
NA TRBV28 CASSQRLITDTQYF
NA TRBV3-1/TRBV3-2 CASSHIGGTGGYGYTF
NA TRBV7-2 CASSLGRGTDTQYF
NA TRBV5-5 CASSFSYGYTF
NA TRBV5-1 CASSLGGVGGMNIQYF
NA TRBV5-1 CASSLGGLAKNIQYF
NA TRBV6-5 CASSPGITMANVLTF
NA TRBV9 CASSRDSTHEKLFF
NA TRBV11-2 CASSLGSSGPYEQYF
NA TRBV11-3 CASSYGRNTEAFF
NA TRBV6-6 CASSLGLSADTQYF
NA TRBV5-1 CASSPGALAGGEYEQYF
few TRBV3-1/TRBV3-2 CASTARSYNSPLHF
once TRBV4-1 CASSQGGGTGVTYYGYTF
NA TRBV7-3 CASSSTGGPQETQYF
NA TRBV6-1 CASSEGGFPYNEQFF
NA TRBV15 CATSRKDSTYQPQHF
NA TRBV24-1 CATSDPGTGLDNEQFF
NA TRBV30 CACPRRLGANVLTF
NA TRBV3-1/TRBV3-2 CASSQRLTGELFF
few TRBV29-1 CSVGDSYEKLFF
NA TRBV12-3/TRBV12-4 CASSEQGYTEAFF
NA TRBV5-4 CASSFPDYRDTQYF
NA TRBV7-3 CASSQAGTSNPTQYF